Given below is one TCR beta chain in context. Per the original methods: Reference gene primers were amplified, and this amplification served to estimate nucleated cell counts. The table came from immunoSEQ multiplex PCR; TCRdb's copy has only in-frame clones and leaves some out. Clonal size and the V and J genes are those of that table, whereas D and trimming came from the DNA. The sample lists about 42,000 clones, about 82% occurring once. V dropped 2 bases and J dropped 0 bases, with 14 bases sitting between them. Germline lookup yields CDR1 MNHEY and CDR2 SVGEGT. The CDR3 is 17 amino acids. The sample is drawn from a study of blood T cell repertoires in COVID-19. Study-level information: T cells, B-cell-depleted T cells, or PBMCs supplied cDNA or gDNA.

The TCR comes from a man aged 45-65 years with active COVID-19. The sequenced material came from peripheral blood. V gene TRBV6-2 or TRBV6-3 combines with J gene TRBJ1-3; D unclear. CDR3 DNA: TGTGCCAGCAGTTACCGATCGGGTCCGGCCTCTGGAAACACCATATATTTT. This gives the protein CASSYRSGPASGNTIYF.